This T cell receptor (beta chain) was sequenced in a study of control samples from healthy donors and cancer patients. The ends lost 5 bases at V and 6 bases at J; junction bases unmatched: 6. Germline V gene sequence: CDR1 MNHNY, CDR2 SVGAGI (reference sequence). This CDR3 has 14 amino acids. Sequenced by immunoSEQ multiplex PCR; TCRdb stores in-frame clones only, minus some. The data contain around 28,000 clones, approximately 91% of them singletons. What was sequenced was PBMCs. The J gene is TRBJ1-5, the V gene TRBV6-6, with 8 positions matching TRBD1. This receptor was taken from a man between 50 and 59 years old with lung cancer. DNA of the CDR3: TGTGCCAGCAGTCACGGACAGGGTAGTCAGCCCCAGCATTTT. Translated, it gives CASSHGQGSQPQHF.